These T cell receptor beta chains were read from a single sample in a study of shared clonotypes between healthy human individuals. Using immunoSEQ multiplex PCR, the repertoire was profiled, and TCRdb retains in-frame clones only, with some absent. Here the sample spans about half a million clones, roughly 80% being singletons. Material: PBMCs. Source of these receptors: a woman aged 35 to 49 in good health. Some clones in this sample may be carry-over from other donors' samples. The CDR3 runs from the conserved cysteine through the conserved F or W. The order of the fields is clone size, D gene, J gene, V gene, CDR3 protein, CDR3 DNA. The D gene is left open where the match is weak. The size field is filled for only some rows; it gives once, few, many or a size class.

size: NA; D: TRBD1; J: TRBJ1-2; V: TRBV2; CDR3: CASSADRVYGYTF; DNA: TGTGCCAGCAGCGCAGACAGGGTCTATGGCTACACCTTC
size: NA; D: TRBD2; J: TRBJ2-1; V: TRBV28; CDR3: CASRSLAGGSHNEQFF; DNA: TGTGCCAGCAGGTCCCTAGCGGGAGGATCCCACAATGAGCAGTTCTTC
size: NA; D: NA; J: TRBJ2-3; V: TRBV7-3; CDR3: CASSEGRGDTQYF; DNA: TGTGCCAGCAGCGAGGGCCGGGGAGATACGCAGTATTTT
size: NA; D: TRBD1; J: TRBJ1-3; V: TRBV6-1; CDR3: CASIPGQGAYTIYF; DNA: TGTGCCAGCATCCCAGGACAGGGGGCATACACCATATATTTT
size: NA; D: NA; J: TRBJ2-7; V: TRBV9; CDR3: CASSVSSLSYEQYF; DNA: TGTGCCAGCAGCGTTTCCAGCCTTTCCTACGAGCAGTACTTC
size: NA; D: TRBD2; J: TRBJ2-1; V: TRBV5-1; CDR3: CASAPSGTYNEQFF; DNA: TGCGCCAGCGCCCCTAGCGGGACCTACAATGAGCAGTTCTTC
size: once; D: NA; J: TRBJ1-2; V: TRBV19; CDR3: CASSIDRLNYGYTF; DNA: TGTGCCAGTAGTATAGATCGCCTGAACTATGGCTACACCTTC
size: NA; D: NA; J: TRBJ2-2; V: TRBV30; CDR3: CAWSDRRVGELFF; DNA: TGTGCCTGGAGTGACCGGCGCGTCGGGGAGCTGTTTTTT
size: many; D: NA; J: TRBJ2-1; V: TRBV4-3; CDR3: CASSLGSGDNEQFF; DNA: TGCGCCAGCAGCCTAGGATCAGGGGACAATGAGCAGTTCTTC
size: few; D: NA; J: TRBJ1-4; V: TRBV2; CDR3: CASSEWQDEKLFF; DNA: TGTGCCAGCAGTGAGTGGCAGGATGAAAAACTGTTTTTT
size: NA; D: TRBD2; J: TRBJ2-5; V: TRBV27; CDR3: CASSQGLAGGRETQYF; DNA: TGTGCCAGCAGTCAGGGACTAGCGGGAGGTCGAGAGACCCAGTACTTC
size: NA; D: TRBD1; J: TRBJ2-7; V: TRBV7-2; CDR3: CASSLDRGIDEQYF; DNA: TGTGCCAGCAGCTTAGACAGGGGGATAGACGAGCAGTACTTC
size: NA; D: TRBD1; J: TRBJ1-1; V: TRBV9; CDR3: CASSGGQGNTEAFF; DNA: TGTGCCAGCAGCGGGGGACAGGGAAACACTGAAGCTTTCTTT
size: NA; D: NA; J: TRBJ1-5; V: TRBV10-3; CDR3: CAISEYGGENQPQHF; DNA: TGTGCCATCAGTGAGTATGGGGGGGAGAATCAGCCCCAGCATTTT
size: NA; D: TRBD2; J: TRBJ2-7; V: TRBV27; CDR3: CASRSRDYYYEQYF; DNA: TGTGCCAGCAGAAGTAGGGACTACTACTACGAGCAGTACTTC
size: NA; D: NA; J: TRBJ2-7; V: TRBV6-4; CDR3: CASNQDSYEQYF; DNA: TGTGCCAGCAACCAGGACTCCTACGAGCAGTACTTC
size: NA; D: NA; J: TRBJ2-6; V: TRBV11-2; CDR3: CASSSQGSYSGANVLTF; DNA: TGTGCCAGCAGCTCTCAGGGTTCGTACTCTGGGGCCAACGTCCTGACTTTC
size: once; D: NA; J: TRBJ2-7; V: TRBV5-1; CDR3: CASSPDRNLISSYEQYF; DNA: TGCGCCAGCTCCCCGGACAGAAACCTCATAAGCTCCTACGAGCAGTACTTC
size: NA; D: TRBD1; J: TRBJ1-4; V: TRBV5-1; CDR3: CASTLGTGKEKLFF; DNA: TGCGCCAGCACCCTTGGGACAGGGAAAGAAAAACTGTTTTTT
size: NA; D: TRBD1; J: TRBJ1-1; V: TRBV29-1; CDR3: CSVDPTGVSTEAFF; DNA: TGCAGCGTTGACCCCACAGGGGTAAGCACTGAAGCTTTCTTT
size: NA; D: NA; J: TRBJ2-7; V: TRBV28; CDR3: CASSSPEGSDYEQYF; DNA: TGTGCCAGCAGTTCACCGGAGGGCAGCGACTACGAGCAGTACTTC
size: NA; D: NA; J: TRBJ1-5; V: TRBV10-3; CDR3: CAIRGSQNQPQHF; DNA: TGTGCCATCAGGGGGTCCCAGAATCAGCCCCAGCATTTT
size: NA; D: NA; J: TRBJ2-6; V: TRBV7-3; CDR3: CASSPRQAGANVLTF; DNA: TGTGCCAGCAGCCCAAGACAGGCTGGGGCCAACGTCCTGACTTTC
size: NA; D: NA; J: TRBJ2-5; V: TRBV7-1; CDR3: CASSLEGLATQYF; DNA: TGTGCCAGCAGCTTAGAAGGGCTAGCGACCCAGTACTTC
size: few; D: NA; J: TRBJ1-1; V: TRBV28; CDR3: CASSLRSTEAFF; DNA: TGTGCCAGCAGTTTGAGATCGACTGAAGCTTTCTTT
size: NA; D: TRBD2; J: TRBJ2-1; V: TRBV6-5; CDR3: CASRLAGGSYNEQFF; DNA: TGTGCCAGCAGACTAGCGGGGGGCTCCTACAATGAGCAGTTCTTC
size: once; D: NA; J: TRBJ2-3; V: TRBV19; CDR3: CASRKPRAGTDTQYF; DNA: TGTGCCAGTAGGAAACCCAGGGCTGGCACAGATACGCAGTATTTT
size: NA; D: NA; J: TRBJ1-1; V: TRBV5-1; CDR3: CASSPRTGSGAFF; DNA: TGCGCCAGCAGCCCTCGGACGGGGTCGGGAGCTTTCTTT
size: NA; D: NA; J: TRBJ2-7; V: TRBV7-9; CDR3: CASSHRDNAGEQYF; DNA: TGTGCCAGCAGCCACCGGGACAATGCGGGCGAGCAGTACTTC
size: NA; D: TRBD2; J: TRBJ2-3; V: TRBV4-3; CDR3: CASSQGTSLTDTQYF; DNA: TGCGCCAGCAGCCAAGGGACTAGCCTCACAGATACGCAGTATTTT
size: NA; D: TRBD1; J: TRBJ1-2; V: TRBV11-1; CDR3: CASSIDRGRRDGYTF; DNA: TGTGCCAGCAGCATTGACAGGGGGCGCCGGGATGGCTACACCTTC
size: NA; D: TRBD2; J: TRBJ2-5; V: TRBV15; CDR3: CATSQPAGGDKQYF; DNA: TGTGCCACCAGCCAACCCGCGGGGGGCGACAAGCAGTACTTC
size: NA; D: TRBD2; J: TRBJ2-3; V: TRBV6-6; CDR3: CASMTSGTDTQYF; DNA: TGTGCCAGCATGACTAGCGGCACAGATACGCAGTATTTT
size: NA; D: NA; J: TRBJ2-5; V: TRBV7-9; CDR3: CASSKIGSQETQYF; DNA: TGTGCCAGCAGCAAAATAGGCAGCCAAGAGACCCAGTACTTC
size: few; D: NA; J: TRBJ2-1; V: TRBV4-1; CDR3: CASSQPRLVRSYNEQFF; DNA: TGCGCCAGCAGCCAGCCCCGACTAGTTCGCTCCTACAATGAGCAGTTCTTC
size: NA; D: TRBD1; J: TRBJ1-2; V: TRBV7-3; CDR3: CASSLARTGVGYGYTF; DNA: TGTGCCAGCAGCTTAGCCAGGACAGGGGTAGGCTATGGCTACACCTTC
size: NA; D: NA; J: TRBJ2-1; V: TRBV29-1; CDR3: CSVVRDIRNEQFF; DNA: TGCAGCGTTGTCCGGGACATAAGGAATGAGCAGTTCTTC